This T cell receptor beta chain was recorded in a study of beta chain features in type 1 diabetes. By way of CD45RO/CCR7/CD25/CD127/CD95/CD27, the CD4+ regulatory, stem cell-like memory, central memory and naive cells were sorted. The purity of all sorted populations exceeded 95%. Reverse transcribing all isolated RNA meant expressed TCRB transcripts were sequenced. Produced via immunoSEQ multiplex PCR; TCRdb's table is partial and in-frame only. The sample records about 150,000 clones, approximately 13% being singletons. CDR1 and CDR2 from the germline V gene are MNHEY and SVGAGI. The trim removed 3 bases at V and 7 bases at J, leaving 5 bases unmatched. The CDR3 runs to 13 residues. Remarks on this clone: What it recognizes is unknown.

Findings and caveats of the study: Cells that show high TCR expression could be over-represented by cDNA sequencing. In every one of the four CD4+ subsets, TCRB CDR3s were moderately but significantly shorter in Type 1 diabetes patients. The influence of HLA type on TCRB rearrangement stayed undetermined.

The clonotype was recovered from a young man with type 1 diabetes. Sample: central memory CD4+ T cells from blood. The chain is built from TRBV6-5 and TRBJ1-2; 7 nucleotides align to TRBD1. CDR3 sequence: CASSYGRDSGYTF. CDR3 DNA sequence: TGTGCCAGCAGTTATGGAAGGGACAGTGGCTACACCTTC.